This record looks at one T cell receptor (beta chain) sequence and its context. In the original analysis: From ImmunoSEQ came sequences covering only the junction and carrying no quality scores, so filtering differed. Assay used: immunoSEQ multiplex PCR; TCRdb lists only in-frame clones, some missing. V and J calls and clone size are those listed in that table; D and trimming were worked out from the DNA. Counted here are 2 million to 3 million clones, more than 80% occurring once; the ten biggest clones make up about 0.13%. The data belong to a study of shared clonotypes between healthy human individuals. All of the donors resided in Nashville, Tennessee, and each was a Caucasian adult. The split of CD4+ cells yielded CD45RA+ naive and CD45RA-negative memory subsets. Material: naive CD4+ T cells sorted from blood. Subset noted: CD45RA+ positively selected. The receptor's source is a man aged 18 to 35 in good health.

The CDR3 coding sequence is TGTGCCAGCAGTGAAGTCCGGACAGTCAACGAGCAGTACTTC. Protein: CASSEVRTVNEQYF. The V call is TRBV2, the J call TRBJ2-7; a weak D match, TRBD1 (6 bases). V was clipped by 1 base and J by 5 bases, with 12 bases between them. The CDR3 runs to 14 residues. Germline lookup yields CDR1 SNHLY and CDR2 FYNNEI.